This TCR beta chain was identified in a study of cytomegalovirus exposure and HLA in healthy donors. The study's findings and limits: The study had only CMV serostatus as immune exposure information. Across donors, sequencing depth was assumed by presence/absence analyses to be roughly uniform.

Remarks on this clone: No antigen is known for it.

The length of the CDR3 is 13 residues. CDR1 and CDR2 (germline): GTSNPN, SVGIG (reference sequence). V was clipped by 5 bases and J by 7 bases, with 15 bases between them. The PCR used 60 Vbeta and 13 Jbeta primers. TCRdb's table, derived via immunoSEQ multiplex PCR, lists solely in-frame clones and lacks some. The sample lists under 130,000 clones; roughly 80% were seen once. The chain links TRBV30 to TRBJ2-1, with D maybe TRBD2 (5 bases). This TCR was recovered from a middle-aged man in good health and CMV-seropositive. Sequenced: PBMCs. DNA of the CDR3: TGTGCCTGGGGGAGCGGCAGATTTAATGAGCAGTTCTTC. It yields the protein CAWGSGRFNEQFF.